Presented here are 14 T cell receptor beta chains from one specimen sequenced in a study of blood T cell repertoires in COVID-19. Sequencing used immunoSEQ multiplex PCR; TCRdb keeps in-frame clones, though not all of them. In the table there are about 160,000 clones, 77% of which are singletons. Specimen: peripheral blood. The receptors here all came from an older man with acute or convalescent COVID-19.

The chain has TRBV2 and TRBJ1-2; D gene unclear. With 6 bases removed from V and 3 bases from J, the gap between germline ends came to 14 bases. The CDR3 is made up of 14 amino acids. From germline, CDR1 is SNHLY and CDR2 FYNNEI. DNA for the CDR3: TGTGCCAGCAGGGCCCTGGCAGATGACTATGGCTACACCTTC. This sequence encodes CASRALADDYGYTF.

This rearrangement joins TRBV19 to TRBJ1-6; tentatively, D is TRBD1 (6 bases). The germline gives CDR1 LNHDA, CDR2 SQIVND (reference sequence). Trimming removed 3 bases at V and 0 bases at J, with 12 bases between. There are 17 residues in the CDR3. The CDR3 is CASSIDTGSSYNSPLHF. In nucleotides, the CDR3 is TGTGCCAGTAGTATCGACACAGGGAGCTCCTATAATTCACCCCTCCACTTT. Based on the CDR3 plus reference TRBV19 and TRBJ1-6, the full variable domain is DGGITQSPKYLFRKEGQNVTLSCEQNLNHDAMYWYRQDPGQGLRLIYYSQIVNDFQKGDIAEGYSVSREKKESFPLTVTSAQKNPTAFYLCASSIDTGSSYNSPLHFGNGTRLTVT.

The chain combines TRBV5-1 with TRBJ1-4; TRBD1 is a possible D gene (6 bases). V was trimmed by 0 bases and J by 8 bases, leaving 23 bases between them. The CDR3 covers 18 residues. Per germline, CDR1 SGHRS and CDR2 YFSETQ. The CDR3 sequence is CASSLGSGSYRAQEKLFF. The CDR3 DNA is TGCGCCAGCAGCTTGGGTTCGGGCTCGTACAGGGCCCAGGAAAAACTGTTTTTT.

This sequence joins TRBV24-1 and TRBJ2-2, with a weak D call TRBD2 (5 bases). This CDR3 has 12 residues. V lost 9 bases and J 5 bases, leaving 9 bases between the germline ends. Per the germline V gene, CDR1 is KGHDR and CDR2 is SFDVKD. The CDR3 protein is CATCRDTGELFF. CDR3 in DNA: TGTGCCACCTGCCGGGATACCGGGGAGCTGTTTTTT.

V usage is TRBV19 and J usage is TRBJ2-1, with TRBD1 identical over 7 bases. From germline, CDR1 is LNHDA and CDR2 SQIVND (reference sequence). Germline trimming cut 5 bases from V and 2 bases from J; bases unmatched to any gene: 9. The CDR3 is 16 residues long. CDR3 loop: CASSLTGTVTYNEQFF. The CDR3, as DNA: TGTGCCAGTAGTTTAACCGGGACAGTCACCTACAATGAGCAGTTCTTC.

This rearrangement joins TRBV28 to TRBJ2-2, with D possibly matching TRBD2 (7 bases). The CDR3 spans 16 residues. Germline CDR1 and CDR2: MDHEN and SYDVKM. Trimming took off 6 bases at V and 4 bases at J, with 18 bases between the two ends. Here the CDR3 DNA reads TGTGCCAGCAGCCGGGGAGGGGGTGGTGTCACCGGGGAGCTGTTTTTT. This translates into CASSRGGGGVTGELFF.

This clone has only a few counts. The chain employs TRBV7-9 and TRBJ2-2; 7 bases match TRBD1. V lost 5 bases to trimming and J lost 0 bases; unmatched junction nucleotides: 6. There are 16 residues in the CDR3. Per germline, CDR1 SEHNR and CDR2 FQNEAQ (reference sequence). The CDR3: CASSTRDSANTGELFF. The DNA of the CDR3 is TGTGCCAGCAGCACCCGGGACAGCGCGAACACCGGGGAGCTGTTTTTT.

The gene calls are TRBV18 and TRBJ1-2; perhaps TRBD1 as D (6 bases). The CDR3 contains 14 residues. Germline CDR1 KGHSH, CDR2 LQKENI. V gave up 3 bases and J gave up 0 bases, with 8 bases separating them. CDR3 protein: CASSPDRSNYGYTF. CDR3 DNA sequence: TGTGCCAGCTCACCCGACAGGTCTAACTATGGCTACACCTTC. Together with reference TRBV18 and TRBJ1-2, the CDR3 gives the full variable domain: NAGVMQNPRHLVRRRGQEARLRCSPMKGHSHVYWYRQLPEEGLKFMVYLQKENIIDESGMPKERFSAEFPKEGPSILRIQQVVRGDSAAYFCASSPDRSNYGYTFGSGTRLTVV.

The chain is built from TRBV4-2 and TRBJ2-3, with TRBD2 identical over 9 bases. The CDR3 runs to 18 residues. CDR1 and CDR2 (germline): LGHNA, YNFKEQ. V dropped 1 base and J dropped 0; count of bases not matched to a gene: 8. CDR3 DNA: TGTGCCAGCAGCCAAGGTGCAGCGGGAGGATTAAGCACAGATACGCAGTATTTT. Translation gives CASSQGAAGGLSTDTQYF.

This clone has only a few counts. The chain uses TRBV27 and TRBJ1-2; tentative D call: TRBD1 (5 bases). Germline-derived CDR1 and CDR2 are MNHEY and SMNVEV (reference sequence). This CDR3 is built from 14 residues. V was cut by 5 bases and J by 5 bases, with 15 bases left in between. CDR3 DNA: TGTGCCAGCAGTACTGATGGGGGAGGTTATGGCTACACCTTC. This sequence encodes CASSTDGGGYGYTF.

J is TRBJ2-7 and V is TRBV7-2; TRBD2 aligns across 7 bases. The CDR3 is 11 amino acids. Germline-derived CDR1 and CDR2 are SGHTA and FQGNSA. V lost 5 bases and J lost 6; bases outside the gene matches: 1. The CDR3: CASSTGGEQYF. CDR3 bases: TGTGCCAGCAGCACGGGGGGCGAGCAGTACTTC.

The chain links TRBV4-1 to TRBJ1-2; 10 bases match TRBD1. This CDR3 region has 16 residues. The ends lost 3 bases at V and 2 bases at J; junction bases unmatched: 6. Germline assignment: CDR1 MGHRA and CDR2 YSYEKL. CDR3 loop: CASSHKVDRGNYGYTF. The CDR3 bases are TGCGCCAGCAGCCATAAGGTGGACAGGGGGAACTATGGCTACACCTTC.

The chain has TRBV18 and TRBJ1-3, with TRBD1 identical over 9 bases. CDR1 KGHSH and CDR2 LQKENI come from the germline V gene. The length of the CDR3 is 16 residues. Trimming at V came to 3 bases and at J to 0 bases, leaving 3 bases not matched to a gene. CDR3 DNA: TGTGCCAGCTCACCGACAGGGGGAAACTCTGGAAACACCATATATTTT. Amino acid sequence: CASSPTGGNSGNTIYF.

The J gene is TRBJ2-2, the V gene TRBV4-2; the D is unclear. Trimming took off 2 bases at V and 4 bases at J, with 5 bases between the two ends. CDR1 LGHNA and CDR2 YNFKEQ come from the germline V gene. The CDR3 covers 13 residues. The CDR3 coding sequence is TGTGCCAGCAGCCAACCATCCACCGGGGAGCTGTTTTTT. This sequence encodes CASSQPSTGELFF.